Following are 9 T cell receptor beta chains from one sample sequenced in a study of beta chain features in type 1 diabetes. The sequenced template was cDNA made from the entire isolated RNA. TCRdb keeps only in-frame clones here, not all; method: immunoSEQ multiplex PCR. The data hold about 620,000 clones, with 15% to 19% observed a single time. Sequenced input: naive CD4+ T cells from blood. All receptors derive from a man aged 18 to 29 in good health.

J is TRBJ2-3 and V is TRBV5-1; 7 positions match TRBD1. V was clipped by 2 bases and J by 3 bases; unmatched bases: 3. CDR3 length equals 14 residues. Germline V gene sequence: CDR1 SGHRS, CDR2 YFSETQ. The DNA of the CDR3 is TGCGCCAGCAGCTTAACACAGGGGACAGATACGCAGTATTTT. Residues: CASSLTQGTDTQYF.

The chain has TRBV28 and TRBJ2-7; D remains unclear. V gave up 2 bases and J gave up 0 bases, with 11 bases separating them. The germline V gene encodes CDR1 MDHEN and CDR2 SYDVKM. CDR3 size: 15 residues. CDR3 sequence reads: CASSLSRGFSYEQYF. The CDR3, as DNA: TGTGCCAGCAGTTTAAGTCGCGGATTCTCCTACGAGCAGTACTTC.

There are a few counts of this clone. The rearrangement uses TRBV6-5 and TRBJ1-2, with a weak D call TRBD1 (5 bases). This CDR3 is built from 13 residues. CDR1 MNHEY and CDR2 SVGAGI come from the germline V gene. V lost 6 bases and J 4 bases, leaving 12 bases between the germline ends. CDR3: CASSPPGGYGYTF. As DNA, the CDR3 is TGTGCCAGCAGCCCGCCGGGGGGCTATGGCTACACCTTC.

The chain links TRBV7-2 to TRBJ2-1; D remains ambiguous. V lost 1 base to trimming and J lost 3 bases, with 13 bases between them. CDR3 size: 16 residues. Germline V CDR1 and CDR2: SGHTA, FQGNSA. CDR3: CASSLVAPPVYNEQFF. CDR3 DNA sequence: TGTGCCAGCAGCTTAGTCGCCCCTCCAGTCTACAATGAGCAGTTCTTC.

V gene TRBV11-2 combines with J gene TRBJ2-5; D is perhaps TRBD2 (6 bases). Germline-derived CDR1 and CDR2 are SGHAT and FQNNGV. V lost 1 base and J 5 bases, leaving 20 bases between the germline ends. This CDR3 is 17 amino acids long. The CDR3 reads CASSLGRGGSRGETQYF. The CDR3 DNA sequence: TGTGCCAGCAGCTTAGGGCGGGGAGGCTCCCGGGGGGAGACCCAGTACTTC.

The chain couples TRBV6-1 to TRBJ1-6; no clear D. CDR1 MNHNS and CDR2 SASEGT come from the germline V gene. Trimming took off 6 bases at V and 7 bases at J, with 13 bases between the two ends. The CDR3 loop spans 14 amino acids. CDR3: CASSPVATNSPLHF. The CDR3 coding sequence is TGTGCCAGCAGCCCGGTGGCAACGAATTCACCCCTCCACTTT.

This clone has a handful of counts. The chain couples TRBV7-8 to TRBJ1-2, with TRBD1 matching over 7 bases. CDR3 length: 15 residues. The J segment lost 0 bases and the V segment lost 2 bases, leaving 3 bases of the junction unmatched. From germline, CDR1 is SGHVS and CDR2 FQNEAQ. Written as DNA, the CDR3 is TGTGCCAGCAGCTTACGGGACAGAGCTAACTATGGCTACACCTTC. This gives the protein CASSLRDRANYGYTF. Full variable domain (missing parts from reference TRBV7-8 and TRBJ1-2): GAGVSQSPRYKVAKRGQDVALRCDPISGHVSLFWYQQALGQGPEFLTYFQNEAQLDKSGLPSDRFFAERPEGSVSTLKIQRTQQEDSAVYLCASSLRDRANYGYTFGSGTRLTVV.

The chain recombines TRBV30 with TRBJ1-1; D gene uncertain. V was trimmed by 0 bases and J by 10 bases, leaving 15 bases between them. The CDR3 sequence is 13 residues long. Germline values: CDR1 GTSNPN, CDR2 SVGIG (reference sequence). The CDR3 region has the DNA TGTGCCTGGAGTGTAATGGACCTGGTGGCAGCTTTCTTT. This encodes CAWSVMDLVAAFF.

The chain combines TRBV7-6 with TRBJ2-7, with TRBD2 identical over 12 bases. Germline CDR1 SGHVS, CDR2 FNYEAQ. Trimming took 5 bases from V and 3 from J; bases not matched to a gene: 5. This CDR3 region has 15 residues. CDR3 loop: CASSTGLAGNYEQYF. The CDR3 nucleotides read TGTGCCAGCAGCACCGGACTAGCGGGAAACTACGAGCAGTACTTC. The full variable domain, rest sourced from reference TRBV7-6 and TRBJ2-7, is GAGVSQSPRYKVTKRGQDVALRCDPISGHVSLYWYRQALGQGPEFLTYFNYEAQQDKSGLPNDRFSAERPEGSISTLTIQRTEQRDSAMYRCASSTGLAGNYEQYFGPGTRLTVT.